The present entry profiles one T cell receptor (beta chain) with its context. Its antigen is as yet unknown. Germline trimming cut 1 base from V and 3 bases from J; bases unmatched to any gene: 2. The CDR3 sequence is 15 residues long. Germline CDR1 SGHTA, CDR2 FQGNSA. The PCR made use of 60 Vbeta and 13 Jbeta primers. The table came from immunoSEQ multiplex PCR; TCRdb's copy has only in-frame clones and leaves some out. The repertoire includes more than 140,000 clones, almost 85% of them detected once, and 5% to 6.5% sits in the top ten. The data originate from a study of cytomegalovirus exposure and HLA in healthy donors. On the study more broadly: The study placed around 80% of its 350 to 450 genotyped donors in the Caucasian-associated ancestry cluster. Study results and limitations: Follow-up analysis later connected one missense variant in DCLRE1C with trimming of TCR beta V- and J-genes. Earlier findings revealed that most TCR beta V segments proved productive either about 90% or about 30% of the time.

Although they were nominally healthy when sampled, donors likely had unrecorded immune exposures. The sequence derives from a young man in good health and CMV-seropositive. This chain links TRBV7-2 with TRBJ2-5, with TRBD1 identical over 10 bases. Material for sequencing was PBMCs. The CDR3 loop is CASSLGGQGKETQYF. CDR3 DNA sequence: TGTGCCAGCAGCTTAGGGGGACAGGGGAAAGAGACCCAGTACTTC.